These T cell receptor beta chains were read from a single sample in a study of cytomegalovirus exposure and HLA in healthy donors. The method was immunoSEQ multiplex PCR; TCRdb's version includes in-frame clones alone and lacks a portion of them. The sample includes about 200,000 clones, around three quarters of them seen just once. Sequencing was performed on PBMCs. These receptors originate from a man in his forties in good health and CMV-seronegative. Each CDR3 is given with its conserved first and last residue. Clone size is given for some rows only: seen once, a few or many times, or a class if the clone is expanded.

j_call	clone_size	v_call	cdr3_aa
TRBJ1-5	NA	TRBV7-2	CASRAEVGAGQPQHF
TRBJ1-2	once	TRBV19	CASSISRTGNYGYTF
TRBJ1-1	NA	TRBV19	CASSIDSGFRTEAFF
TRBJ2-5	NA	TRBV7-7	CASSLSGPETQYF
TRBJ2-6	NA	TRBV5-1	CASSLEFTGSSGANVLTF
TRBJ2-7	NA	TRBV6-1	CASSARGPDEQYF
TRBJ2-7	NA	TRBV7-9	CASSLSGQTYEQYF
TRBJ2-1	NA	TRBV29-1	CSAPAGGRASNEQFF
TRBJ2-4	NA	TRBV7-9	CASSSITGADIQYF
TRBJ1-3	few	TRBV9	CASSVAPGSGNTIYF
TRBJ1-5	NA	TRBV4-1	CASSQTDRGGNQPQHF
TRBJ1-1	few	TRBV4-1	CASSHYSRVAEAFF
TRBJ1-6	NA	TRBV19	CASSIGTGGPNSPLHF
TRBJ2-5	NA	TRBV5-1	CASSLTGEQYF
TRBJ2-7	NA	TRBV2	CASSQGRTGELWQYF
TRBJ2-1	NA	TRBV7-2	CASTTPYNEQFF
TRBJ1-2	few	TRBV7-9	CASSSRQGMPEYGYTF
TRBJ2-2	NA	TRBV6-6	CASSYSGGELFF
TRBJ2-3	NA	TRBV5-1	CASGGSGTDTQYF
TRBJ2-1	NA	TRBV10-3	CAIRKTGGYGPDVVDEQFF